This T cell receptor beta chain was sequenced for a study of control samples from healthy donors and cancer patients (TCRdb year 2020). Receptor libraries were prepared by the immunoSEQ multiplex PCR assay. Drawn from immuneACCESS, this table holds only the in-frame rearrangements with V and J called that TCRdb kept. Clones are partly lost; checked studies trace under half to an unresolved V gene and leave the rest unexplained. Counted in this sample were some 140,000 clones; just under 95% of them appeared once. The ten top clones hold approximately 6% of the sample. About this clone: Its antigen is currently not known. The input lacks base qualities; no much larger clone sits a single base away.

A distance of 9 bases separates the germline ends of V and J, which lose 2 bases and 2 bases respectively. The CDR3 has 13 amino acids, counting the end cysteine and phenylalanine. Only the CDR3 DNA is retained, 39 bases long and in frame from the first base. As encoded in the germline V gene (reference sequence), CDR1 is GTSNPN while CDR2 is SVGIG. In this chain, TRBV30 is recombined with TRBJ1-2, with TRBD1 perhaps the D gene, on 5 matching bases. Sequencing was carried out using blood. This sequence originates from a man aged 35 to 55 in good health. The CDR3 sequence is CAWSRDRNYGYTF. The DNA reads TGTGCCTGGAGTAGAGACAGAAACTATGGCTACACCTTC.